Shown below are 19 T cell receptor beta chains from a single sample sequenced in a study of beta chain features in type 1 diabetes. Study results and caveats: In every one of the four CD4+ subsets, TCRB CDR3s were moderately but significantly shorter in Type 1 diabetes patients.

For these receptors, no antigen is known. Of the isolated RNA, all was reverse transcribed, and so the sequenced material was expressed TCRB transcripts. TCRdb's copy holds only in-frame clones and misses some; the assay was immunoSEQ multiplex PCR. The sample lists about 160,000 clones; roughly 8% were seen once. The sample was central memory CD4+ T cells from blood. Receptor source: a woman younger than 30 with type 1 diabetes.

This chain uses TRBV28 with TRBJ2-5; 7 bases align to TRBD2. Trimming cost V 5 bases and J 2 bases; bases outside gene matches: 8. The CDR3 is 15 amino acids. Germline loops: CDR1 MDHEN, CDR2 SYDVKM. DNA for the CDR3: TGTGCCAGCAGTGGCGCCGGGACTATACAAGAGACCCAGTACTTC. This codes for CASSGAGTIQETQYF. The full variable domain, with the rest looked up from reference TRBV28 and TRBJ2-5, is DVKVTQSSRYLVKRTGEKVFLECVQDMDHENMFWYRQDPGLGLRLIYFSYDVKMKEKGDIPEGYSVSREKKERFSLILESASTNQTSMYLCASSGAGTIQETQYFGPGTRLLVL.

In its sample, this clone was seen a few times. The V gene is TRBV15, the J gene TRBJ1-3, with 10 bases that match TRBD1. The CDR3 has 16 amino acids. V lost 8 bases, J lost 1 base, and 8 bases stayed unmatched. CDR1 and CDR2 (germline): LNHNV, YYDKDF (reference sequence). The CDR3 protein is CATSRGDRGSGNTIYF. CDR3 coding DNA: TGTGCCACCTCACGGGGGGACAGGGGATCTGGAAACACCATATATTTT.

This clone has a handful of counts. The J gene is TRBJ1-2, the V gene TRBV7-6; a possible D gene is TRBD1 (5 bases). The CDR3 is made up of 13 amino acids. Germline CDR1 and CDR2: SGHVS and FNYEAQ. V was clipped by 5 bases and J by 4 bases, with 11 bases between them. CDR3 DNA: TGTGCCAGCAGCCATTCAGGGTTCTATGGCTACACCTTC. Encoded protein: CASSHSGFYGYTF. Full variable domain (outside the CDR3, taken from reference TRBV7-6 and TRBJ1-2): GAGVSQSPRYKVTKRGQDVALRCDPISGHVSLYWYRQALGQGPEFLTYFNYEAQQDKSGLPNDRFSAERPEGSISTLTIQRTEQRDSAMYRCASSHSGFYGYTFGSGTRLTVV.

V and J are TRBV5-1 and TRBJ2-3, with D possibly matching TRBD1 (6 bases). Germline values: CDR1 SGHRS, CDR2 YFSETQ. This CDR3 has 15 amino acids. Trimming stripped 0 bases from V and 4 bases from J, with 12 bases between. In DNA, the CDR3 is TGCGCCAGCAGCTTGGGGGACATCCCCGCAGATACGCAGTATTTT. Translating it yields CASSLGDIPADTQYF.

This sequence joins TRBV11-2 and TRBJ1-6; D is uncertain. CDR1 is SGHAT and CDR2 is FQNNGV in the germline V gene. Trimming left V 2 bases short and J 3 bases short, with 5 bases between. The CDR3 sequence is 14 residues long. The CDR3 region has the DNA TGTGCCAGCAGCTTACAAAACTATAATTCACCCCTCCACTTT. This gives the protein CASSLQNYNSPLHF.

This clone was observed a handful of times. As DNA, the CDR3 is TGTGCCAGCAGCTTAAACAATCAGCCCCAGCATTTT. Amino acids: CASSLNNQPQHF. The rearrangement joins TRBV14 to TRBJ1-5; D ambiguous. V was clipped by 5 bases and J by 3 bases, with 5 bases between them. CDR1 is SGHDN, CDR2 FVKESK, per germline. The CDR3 has 12 amino acids.

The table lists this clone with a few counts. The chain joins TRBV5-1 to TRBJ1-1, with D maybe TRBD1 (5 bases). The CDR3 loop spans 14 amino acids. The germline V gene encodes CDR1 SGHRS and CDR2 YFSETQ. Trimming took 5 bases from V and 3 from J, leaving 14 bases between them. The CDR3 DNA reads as TGCGCCAGCAGTTCGGGGGTCTTGGACACTGAAGCTTTCTTT. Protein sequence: CASSSGVLDTEAFF.

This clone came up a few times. CDR3 in amino acids: CASRVTGGNQPQHF. CDR3 coding DNA: TGTGCCAGCAGGGTAACAGGCGGCAATCAGCCCCAGCATTTT. This chain connects TRBV6-1 to TRBJ1-5, with D possibly TRBD1 on 5 matching bases. In germline, CDR1 is MNHNS, CDR2 SASEGT. There are 14 residues in the CDR3. Trimming removed 6 bases at V and 2 bases at J, with 11 bases between.

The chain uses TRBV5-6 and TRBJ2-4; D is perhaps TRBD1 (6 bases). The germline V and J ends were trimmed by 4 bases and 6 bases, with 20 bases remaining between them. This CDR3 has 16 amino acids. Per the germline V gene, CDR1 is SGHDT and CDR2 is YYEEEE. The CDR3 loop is CASSPLPGTGLNIQYF. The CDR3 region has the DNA TGTGCCAGCAGCCCTCTGCCGGGAACAGGGCTAAACATTCAGTACTTC.

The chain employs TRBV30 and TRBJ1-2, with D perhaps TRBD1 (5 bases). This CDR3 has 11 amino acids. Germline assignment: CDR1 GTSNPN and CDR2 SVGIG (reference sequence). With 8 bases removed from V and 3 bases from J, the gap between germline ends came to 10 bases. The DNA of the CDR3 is TGTGCCGTTACAGGTCACTATGGCTACACCTTC. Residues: CAVTGHYGYTF. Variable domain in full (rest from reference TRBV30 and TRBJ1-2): SQTIHQWPATLVQPVGSPLSLECTVEGTSNPNLYWYRQAAGRGLQLLFYSVGIGQISSEVPQNLSASRPQDRQFILSSKKLLLSDSGFYLCAVTGHYGYTFGSGTRLTVV.

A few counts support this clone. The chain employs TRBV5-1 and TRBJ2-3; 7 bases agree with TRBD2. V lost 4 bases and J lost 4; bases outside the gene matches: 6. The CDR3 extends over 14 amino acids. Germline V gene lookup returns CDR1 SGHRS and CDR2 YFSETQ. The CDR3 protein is CASSTVTSSDTQYF. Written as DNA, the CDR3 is TGCGCCAGCAGCACGGTGACTAGCTCAGATACGCAGTATTTT.

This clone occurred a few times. The CDR3 is CASSEAQSNQPQHF. CDR3 DNA sequence: TGTGCCAGCAGTGAAGCGCAGAGCAATCAGCCCCAGCATTTT. This chain connects TRBV2 to TRBJ1-5; D is undetermined. The V gene's germline CDR1 is SNHLY and CDR2 FYNNEI. Trimming took off 0 bases at V and 1 base at J, with 4 bases between the two ends. CDR3 length equals 14 residues.

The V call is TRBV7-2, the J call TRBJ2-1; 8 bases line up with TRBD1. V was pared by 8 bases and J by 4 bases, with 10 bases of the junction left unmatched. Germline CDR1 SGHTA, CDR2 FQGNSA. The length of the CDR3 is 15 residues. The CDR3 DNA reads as TGTGCCAGCCGACCTGACAGGGGTCCATACAATGAGCAGTTCTTC. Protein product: CASRPDRGPYNEQFF. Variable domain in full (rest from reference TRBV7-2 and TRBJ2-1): GAGVSQSPSNKVTEKGKDVELRCDPISGHTALYWYRQSLGQGLEFLIYFQGNSAPDKSGLPSDRFSAERTGGSVSTLTIQRTQQEDSAVYLCASRPDRGPYNEQFFGPGTRLTVL.

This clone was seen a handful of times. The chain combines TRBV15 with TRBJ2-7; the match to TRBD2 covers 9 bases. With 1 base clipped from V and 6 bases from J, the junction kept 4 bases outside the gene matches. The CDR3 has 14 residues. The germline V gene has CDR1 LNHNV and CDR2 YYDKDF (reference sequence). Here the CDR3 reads CATSRASGIVEQYF. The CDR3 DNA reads TGTGCCACCAGCAGAGCTAGCGGGATCGTCGAGCAGTACTTC.

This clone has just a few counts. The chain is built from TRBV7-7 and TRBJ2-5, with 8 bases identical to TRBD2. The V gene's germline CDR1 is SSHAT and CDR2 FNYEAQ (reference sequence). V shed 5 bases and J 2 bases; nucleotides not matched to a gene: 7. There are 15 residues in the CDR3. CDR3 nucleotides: TGTGCCAGCAGCCCAACCGGGACTAGGCAAGAGACCCAGTACTTC. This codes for CASSPTGTRQETQYF. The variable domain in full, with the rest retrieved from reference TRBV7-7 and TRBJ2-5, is GAGVSQSPRYKVTKRGQDVTLRCDPISSHATLYWYQQALGQGPEFLTYFNYEAQPDKSGLPSDRFSAERPEGSISTLTIQRTEQRDSAMYRCASSPTGTRQETQYFGPGTRLLVL.

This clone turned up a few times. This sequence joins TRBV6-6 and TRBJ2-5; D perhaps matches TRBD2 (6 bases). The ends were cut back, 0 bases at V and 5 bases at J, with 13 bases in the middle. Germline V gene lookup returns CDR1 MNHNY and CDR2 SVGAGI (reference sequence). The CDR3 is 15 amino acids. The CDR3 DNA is TGTGCCAGCAGTTACTCGTTGGGCGGGAAGGAGACCCAGTACTTC. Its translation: CASSYSLGGKETQYF.

For the CDR3, the DNA is TGTGCCAGTAGTATAGCCGGTAATGAAAAACTGTTTTTT. Protein: CASSIAGNEKLFF. The chain employs TRBV19 and TRBJ1-4, with D unclear. Germline CDR1 reads LNHDA; CDR2 reads SQIVND (reference sequence). V was trimmed by 1 base and J by 4 bases, leaving 4 bases between them. CDR3 length: 13 residues.

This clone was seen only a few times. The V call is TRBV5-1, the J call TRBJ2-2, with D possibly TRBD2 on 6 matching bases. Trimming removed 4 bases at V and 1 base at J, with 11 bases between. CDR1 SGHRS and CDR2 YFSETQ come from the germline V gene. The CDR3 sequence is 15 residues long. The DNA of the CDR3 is TGCGCCAGCAGCCCCGGGACTTTGAACACCGGGGAGCTGTTTTTT. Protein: CASSPGTLNTGELFF.

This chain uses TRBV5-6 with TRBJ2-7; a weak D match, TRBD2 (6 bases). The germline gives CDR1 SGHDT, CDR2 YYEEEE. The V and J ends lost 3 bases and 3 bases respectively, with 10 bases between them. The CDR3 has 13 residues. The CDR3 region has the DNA TGTGCCAGCAGCTGGGACTTTGGCTACGAGCAGTACTTC. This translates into CASSWDFGYEQYF.